Listed below are T cell receptor beta chains from one sample, sequenced in a study of cytomegalovirus exposure and HLA in healthy donors. Profiled with immunoSEQ multiplex PCR; TCRdb holds only in-frame clones, not every one. The table lists roughly 200,000 clones, 78% of them singletons. Sample: PBMCs. These receptor sequences come from a woman in her twenties or thirties in good health and CMV-seropositive. Both conserved end residues are part of each CDR3. D genes are given only for firm matches. Expanded clones are given a class, and other clones once, few, many or no size at all.

D gene,J gene,clone size,V gene,CDR3 protein,CDR3 DNA
TRBD1,TRBJ2-7,-,TRBV6-6,CASSYSGQGAYEQYF,TGTGCCAGCAGTTACTCGGGACAGGGGGCCTACGAGCAGTACTTC
TRBD1,TRBJ1-1,few,TRBV10-3,CAIRAVKGAGTEAFF,TGTGCCATCAGGGCGGTGAAGGGGGCAGGCACTGAAGCTTTCTTT
-,TRBJ2-7,-,TRBV4-1,CASSQGPQGANEQYF,TGCGCCAGCAGCCAAGGCCCACAGGGAGCAAACGAGCAGTACTTC
TRBD2,TRBJ2-2,few,TRBV2,CASSEYRLAGDTGELFF,TGTGCCAGCAGTGAATATCGGCTAGCGGGAGACACCGGGGAGCTGTTTTTT
-,TRBJ2-1,-,TRBV2,CASSEIKQFF,TGTGCCAGCAGTGAAATAAAGCAGTTCTTC
-,TRBJ2-1,-,TRBV5-1,CASSLALQGNEQFF,TGCGCCAGCAGCTTGGCACTACAGGGCAATGAGCAGTTCTTC
-,TRBJ2-2,-,TRBV6-1,CASRVGPYTGELFF,TGTGCCAGCAGAGTTGGGCCCTACACCGGGGAGCTGTTTTTT
-,TRBJ1-6,-,TRBV2,CASSVLDSAPLHF,TGTGCCAGCAGTGTACTGGATTCAGCGCCCCTCCACTTT
-,TRBJ2-1,-,TRBV7-9,CASSLDGGEQFF,TGTGCCAGCAGCTTAGATGGAGGCGAGCAGTTCTTC
TRBD1,TRBJ2-7,once,TRBV6-5,CASSPGQSSYEQYF,TGTGCCAGCAGTCCGGGACAGAGCTCCTACGAGCAGTACTTC